These 11 T cell receptor beta chains were all obtained from the same sample, sequenced in a study of regulatory T cells in long-lasting Graves disease. The time point is: newly diagnosed GD, antithyroid drugs for less than 3 months. PBMC RNA served as the TCR library source. Investigators prepared the TCR beta libraries by applying iRepertoire HTBI primers and Arm-PCR of CDR3 regions. Using its own MiXCR run on the multiplex PCR reads, TCRdb lists one record per CDR3 protein. The data hold 300,000 to 450,000 distinct CDR3 sequences, with about 16% observed a single time. The specimen comprised peripheral blood mononuclear cells (PBMCs), sampled at new diagnosis, from a patient treated with antithyroid drugs. The receptors here all came from a female donor with Graves disease.

V usage is TRBV6-2 or TRBV6-3 and J usage is TRBJ1-2; 8 nucleotides line up with TRBD1. With V trimmed by 6 bases and J by 6 bases, 3 bases remained unmatched. CDR3 length: 12 residues. CDR1 MNHEY and CDR2 SVGEGT come from the germline V gene. The chain's CDR3 is CASSDRGDGYTF. CDR3 nucleotide sequence: TGTGCCAGCAGCGACAGGGGAGATGGCTACACCTTC.

In its sample, this clonotype was seen many times. The V call is TRBV12-3 or TRBV12-4, the J call TRBJ1-6; 8 positions agree with TRBD1. This CDR3 region has 15 residues. With V trimmed by 6 bases and J by 6 bases, 7 bases remained unmatched. In DNA, the CDR3 is TGTGCCAGCAGCCCGGGGACAGGCGGTAATTCACCCCTCCACTTT. Translating gives CASSPGTGGNSPLHF.

V is TRBV5-5 and J is TRBJ2-1; tentatively, D is TRBD2 (5 bases). The CDR3 is 12 amino acids. Germline lookup yields CDR1 SGHKS and CDR2 YYEKEE (reference sequence). The V end lost 2 bases, the J end lost 9 bases, and 9 bases lay between the germline ends. For the CDR3, the DNA is TGTGCCAGCAGCTTAGGACTTGGTGAGCAGTTCTTC. This gives the protein CASSLGLGEQFF.

There are many counts of this clonotype. Here the CDR3 reads CSASHGPEGWETQYF. As DNA, the CDR3 is TGCAGTGCTAGTCATGGGCCGGAGGGATGGGAGACCCAGTACTTC. This chain links TRBV20-1 with TRBJ2-5, with D possibly TRBD2 on 6 matching bases. Germline assignment: CDR1 DFQATT and CDR2 SNEGSKA (reference sequence). CDR3 length: 15 amino acids. Trimming took 3 bases from V and 5 from J, leaving 19 bases between them.

The V gene is TRBV28, the J gene TRBJ2-7; 16 bases agree with TRBD2. Germline V gene sequence: CDR1 MDHEN, CDR2 SYDVKM. The CDR3 loop spans 16 amino acids. The V and J ends lost 4 bases and 2 bases, in that order; junction bases with no gene match: 2. The CDR3 DNA is TGTGCCAGCAGTTCGGGACTAGCGGGAGGGCCCTACGAGCAGTACTTC. Encoded protein: CASSSGLAGGPYEQYF.

This clonotype was observed a handful of times. The CDR3 DNA is TGTGCCAGCAGCTTTTTCGATCAGACCGGGACGCCGTCCGAGCAGTACTTC. Amino acid sequence: CASSFFDQTGTPSEQYF. The chain is built from TRBV7-9 and TRBJ2-7; D is perhaps TRBD1 or TRBD2 (5 bases each). Trimming took 3 bases from V and 6 from J, leaving 24 bases between them. This CDR3 has 17 amino acids. Germline CDR1 is SEHNR and CDR2 is FQNEAQ (reference sequence).

In its sample, this clonotype was seen many times. The gene calls are TRBV27 and TRBJ2-7; no clear D. CDR3 length: 13 residues. V lost 8 bases and J 0 bases, leaving 11 bases between the germline ends. Germline V gives CDR1 MNHEY, CDR2 SMNVEV (reference sequence). CDR3 sequence (DNA): TGTGCCAGCCCTCCGGAACTCTCCTACGAGCAGTACTTC. This encodes CASPPELSYEQYF.

Many counts were recorded for this clonotype. The chain is built from TRBV10-3 and TRBJ2-3; TRBD2 matches at 8 bases. The V segment lost 0 bases and the J segment 0 bases; nucleotides outside the gene matches: 2. CDR1 ENHRY and CDR2 SYGVKD come from the germline V gene. The CDR3 is 16 amino acids. The CDR3, as DNA: TGTGCCATCAGTGAGTCGCGGGGGGCGAGCACAGATACGCAGTATTTT. It is translated as CAISESRGASTDTQYF.

This clonotype has just a few counts. The chain couples TRBV19 to TRBJ2-3; 8 bases match TRBD2. This CDR3 has 15 amino acids. After removal of 10 bases from V and 1 base from J, the junction contained 10 bases not matched to a gene. The germline V gene encodes CDR1 LNHDA and CDR2 SQIVND (reference sequence). The CDR3 DNA reads TGTGCCACCGCGACTAGCGTGAGGGGCACAGATACGCAGTATTTT. Protein: CATATSVRGTDTQYF. The full variable domain, in which reference TRBV19 and TRBJ2-3 provide the parts outside the CDR3, is DGGITQSPKYLFRKEGQNVTLSCEQNLNHDAMYWYRQDPGQGLRLIYYSQIVNDFQKGDIAEGYSVSREKKESFPLTVTSAQKNPTAFYLCATATSVRGTDTQYFGPGTRLTVL.

This clonotype was seen at least ten times. This sequence joins TRBV28 and TRBJ1-5; D is perhaps TRBD1 (6 bases). Trimming stripped 5 bases from V and 1 base from J, with 18 bases between. The germline CDR1 and CDR2 sequences are MDHEN and SYDVKM. This CDR3 is 17 amino acids long. The chain's CDR3 is CASSPGGGPASNQPQHF. The CDR3 DNA reads TGTGCCAGCAGTCCTGGGGGGGGGCCAGCGAGCAATCAGCCCCAGCATTTT.

The chain uses TRBV11-1 and TRBJ1-6, with 7 bases aligning to TRBD1. The germline V gene encodes CDR1 SGHAT and CDR2 FQDESV (reference sequence). The CDR3 consists of 18 residues. V lost 5 bases and J lost 8; bases outside the gene matches: 18. In DNA, the CDR3 is TGTGCCAGCAGCCAGGGAGGCAGGGGGAGTTCTCGGGATTCACCCCTCCACTTT. This encodes CASSQGGRGSSRDSPLHF. Together with reference TRBV11-1 and TRBJ1-6, the CDR3 gives the full variable domain: EAEVAQSPRYKITEKSQAVAFWCDPISGHATLYWYRQILGQGPELLVQFQDESVVDDSQLPKDRFSAERLKGVDSTLKIQPAELGDSAMYLCASSQGGRGSSRDSPLHFGNGTRLTVT.